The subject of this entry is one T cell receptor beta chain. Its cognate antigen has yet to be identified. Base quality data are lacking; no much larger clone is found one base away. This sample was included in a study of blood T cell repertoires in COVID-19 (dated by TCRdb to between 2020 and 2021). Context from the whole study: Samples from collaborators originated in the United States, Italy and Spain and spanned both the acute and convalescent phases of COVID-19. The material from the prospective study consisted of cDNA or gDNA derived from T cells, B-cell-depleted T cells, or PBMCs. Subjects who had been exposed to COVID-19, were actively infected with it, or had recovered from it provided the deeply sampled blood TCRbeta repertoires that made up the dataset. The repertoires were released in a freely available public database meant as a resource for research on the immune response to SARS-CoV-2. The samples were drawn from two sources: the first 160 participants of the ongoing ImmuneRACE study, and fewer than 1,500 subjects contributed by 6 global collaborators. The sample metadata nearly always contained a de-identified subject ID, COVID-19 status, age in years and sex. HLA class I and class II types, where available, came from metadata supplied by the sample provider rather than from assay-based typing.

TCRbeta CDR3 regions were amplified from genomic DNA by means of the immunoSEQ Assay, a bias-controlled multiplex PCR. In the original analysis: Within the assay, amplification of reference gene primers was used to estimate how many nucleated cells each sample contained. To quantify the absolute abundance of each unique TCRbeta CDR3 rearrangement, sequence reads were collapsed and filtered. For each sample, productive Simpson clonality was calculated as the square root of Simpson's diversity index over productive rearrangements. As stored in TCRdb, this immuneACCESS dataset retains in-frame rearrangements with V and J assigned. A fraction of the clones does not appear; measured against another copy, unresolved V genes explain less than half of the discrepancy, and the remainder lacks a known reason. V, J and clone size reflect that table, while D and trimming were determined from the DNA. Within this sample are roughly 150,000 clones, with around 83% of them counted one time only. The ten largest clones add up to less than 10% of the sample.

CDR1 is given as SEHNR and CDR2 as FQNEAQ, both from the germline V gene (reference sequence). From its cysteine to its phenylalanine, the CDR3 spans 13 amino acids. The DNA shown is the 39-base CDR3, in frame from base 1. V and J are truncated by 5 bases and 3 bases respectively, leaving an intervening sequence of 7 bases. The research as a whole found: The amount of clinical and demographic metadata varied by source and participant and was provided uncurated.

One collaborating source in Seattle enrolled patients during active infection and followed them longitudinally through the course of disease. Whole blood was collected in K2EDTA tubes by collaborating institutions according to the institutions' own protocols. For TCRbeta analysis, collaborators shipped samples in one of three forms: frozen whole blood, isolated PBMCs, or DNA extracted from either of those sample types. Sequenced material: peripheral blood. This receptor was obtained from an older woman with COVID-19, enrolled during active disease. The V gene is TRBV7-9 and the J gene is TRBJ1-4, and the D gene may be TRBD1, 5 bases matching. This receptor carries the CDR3 CASSPRANEKLFF. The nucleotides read TGTGCCAGCAGCCCCAGGGCTAATGAAAAACTGTTTTTT.